The clone carrying this TCR beta chain was seen ten or more times. Its antigen is unknown. This entry belongs to a study of T-cell memory formation after mild COVID-19. Study-level results: There was a balanced CD4/CD8 profile in clones contracting day 15 to 85, and later expanders leaned CD4+. Whether day 37 second-wave clones are SARS-CoV-2-specific was not confirmed. The finding that pre-infection memory included some responding clones suggested that cross-reactive memory joined.

The 5'RACE method, run with constant-segment primers, produced TCR alpha and TCR beta cDNA libraries (carrying sample barcodes and UMIs). Via MiXCR, TCRdb re-called the 5' RACE reads, giving one row per CDR3 protein. The table lists around 300,000 distinct CDR3 sequences, roughly 8% of them singletons. V lost 3 bases and J lost 2, with 10 bases in between. Germline-derived CDR1 and CDR2 are SGHTA and FQGTGA. The CDR3 length is 14 residues. The origin of this receptor is a man aged 18-30 years who had mild COVID-19 (a few samples of this study predate the infection). Cell type and time point are not known. This chain connects TRBV7-3 to TRBJ1-1, with D maybe TRBD1 (5 bases). Sequencing used PBMCs or a T cell subset sorted from them (not recorded which). This chain's CDR3 is CASSLGVSNTEAFF. CDR3 in DNA: TGTGCCAGCAGCTTGGGGGTATCCAACACTGAAGCTTTCTTT. Drawing the rest from reference TRBV7-3 and TRBJ1-1, the complete variable domain is GAGVSQTPSNKVTEKGKYVELRCDPISGHTALYWYRQSLGQGPEFLIYFQGTGAADDSGLPNDRFFAVRPEGSVSTLKIQRTERGDSAVYLCASSLGVSNTEAFFGQGTRLTVV.